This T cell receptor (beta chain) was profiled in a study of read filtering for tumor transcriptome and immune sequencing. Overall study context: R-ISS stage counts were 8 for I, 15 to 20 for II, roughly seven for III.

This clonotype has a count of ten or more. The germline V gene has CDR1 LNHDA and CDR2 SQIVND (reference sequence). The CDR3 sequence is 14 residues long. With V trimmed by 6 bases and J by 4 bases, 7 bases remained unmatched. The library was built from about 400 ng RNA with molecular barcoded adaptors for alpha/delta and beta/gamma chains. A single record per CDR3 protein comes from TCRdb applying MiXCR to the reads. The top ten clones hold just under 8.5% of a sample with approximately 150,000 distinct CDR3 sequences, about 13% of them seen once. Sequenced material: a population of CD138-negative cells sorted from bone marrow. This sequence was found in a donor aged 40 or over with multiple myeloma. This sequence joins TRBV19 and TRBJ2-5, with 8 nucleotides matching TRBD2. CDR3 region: CASSPAGDGETQYF. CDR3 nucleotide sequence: TGTGCCAGTAGCCCAGCGGGAGATGGAGAGACCCAGTACTTC.